This T cell receptor beta chain was captured in a study of blood T cell repertoires in COVID-19. In the study overall: Specimens from acute and convalescent COVID-19 originated in the United States, Italy and Spain. Sample material is recorded as cDNA or gDNA derived from T cells, B-cell-depleted T cells, or PBMCs.

TCRdb's table, derived via immunoSEQ multiplex PCR, lists solely in-frame clones and lacks some. The sample lists fewer than 90,000 clones, about 80% occurring once. V lost 7 bases, J lost 2 bases, and 14 bases stayed unmatched. There are 16 residues in the CDR3. In germline, CDR1 is SGHTA, CDR2 FQGNSA. The material sequenced was peripheral blood. The receptor was derived from a human donor in a cohort sampled during active COVID-19. The chain uses TRBV7-2 and TRBJ2-7; 7 nucleotides align to TRBD2. The DNA for the CDR3 is TGTGCCAGCATCCCTGTGGGCGGGAGAATCACCTACGAGCAGTACTTC. The encoded protein is CASIPVGGRITYEQYF.